This T cell receptor (beta chain) was found in a study of beta chain features in type 1 diabetes. For the study at large: Patients were similar to healthy donors in age and gender (as well as in cell yields).

Germline CDR1 DFQATT, CDR2 SNEGSKA (reference sequence). Trimming took off 7 bases at V and 9 bases at J, with 15 bases between the two ends. The CDR3 loop spans 11 amino acids. What was sequenced were expressed TCRB transcripts, since all of the isolated RNA had been reverse transcribed. TCRdb keeps only in-frame clones here, not all; method: immunoSEQ multiplex PCR. The data show about 660,000 clones, 11% to 15% seen once. This clone was counted a few times. Its antigen is unknown. Whole-study results and caveats: Resolution of whether HLA type affects TCRB rearrangement was not achieved here. People with Type 1 diabetes carried modestly yet significantly shorter TCRB CDR3s in all four CD4+ subsets.

The sequence came from a man aged 18 to 29 with type 1 diabetes. The chain carries TRBV20-1 and TRBJ1-1; D not resolved. Sequencing was done on a sample of naive CD4+ T cells from blood. CDR3 nucleotide sequence: TGCAGTGTTCCGACTCGAGTTCAAGCTTTCTTT. It is translated as CSVPTRVQAFF.